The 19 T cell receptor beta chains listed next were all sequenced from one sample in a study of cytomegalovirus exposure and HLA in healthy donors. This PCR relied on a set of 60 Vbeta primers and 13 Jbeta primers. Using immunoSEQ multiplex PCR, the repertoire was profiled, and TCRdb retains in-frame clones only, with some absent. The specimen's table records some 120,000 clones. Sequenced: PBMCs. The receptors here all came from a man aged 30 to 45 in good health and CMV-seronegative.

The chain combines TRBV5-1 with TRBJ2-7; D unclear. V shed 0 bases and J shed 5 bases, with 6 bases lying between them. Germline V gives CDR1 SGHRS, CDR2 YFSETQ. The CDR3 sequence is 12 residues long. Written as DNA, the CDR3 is TGCGCCAGCAGCTTGGAGCACCACGAGCAGTACTTC. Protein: CASSLEHHEQYF.

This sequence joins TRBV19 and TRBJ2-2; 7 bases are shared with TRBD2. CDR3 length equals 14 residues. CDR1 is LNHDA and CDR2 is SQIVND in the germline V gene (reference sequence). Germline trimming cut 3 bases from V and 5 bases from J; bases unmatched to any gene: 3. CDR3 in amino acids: CASSIWEGTGELFF. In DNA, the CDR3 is TGTGCCAGTAGTATTTGGGAGGGGACCGGGGAGCTGTTTTTT.

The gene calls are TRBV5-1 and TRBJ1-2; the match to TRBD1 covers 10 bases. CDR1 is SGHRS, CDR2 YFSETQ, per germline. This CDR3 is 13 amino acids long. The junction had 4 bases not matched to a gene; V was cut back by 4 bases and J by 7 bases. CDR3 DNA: TGCGCCAGCAGCCAGGGACAGGGGTTTGGCTACACCTTC. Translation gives CASSQGQGFGYTF.

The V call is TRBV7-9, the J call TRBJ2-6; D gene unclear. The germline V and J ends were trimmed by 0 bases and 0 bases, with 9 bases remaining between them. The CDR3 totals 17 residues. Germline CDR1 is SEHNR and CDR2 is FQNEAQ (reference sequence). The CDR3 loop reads CASSLAGRNSGANVLTF. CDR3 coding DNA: TGTGCCAGCAGCTTAGCGGGCAGGAACTCTGGGGCCAACGTCCTGACTTTC.

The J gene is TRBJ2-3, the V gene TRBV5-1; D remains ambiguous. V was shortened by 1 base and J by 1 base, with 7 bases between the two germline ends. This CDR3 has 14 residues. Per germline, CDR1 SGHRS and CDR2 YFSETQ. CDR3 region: CASSLQDGTDTQYF. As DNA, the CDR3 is TGCGCCAGCAGCTTGCAGGATGGCACAGATACGCAGTATTTT.

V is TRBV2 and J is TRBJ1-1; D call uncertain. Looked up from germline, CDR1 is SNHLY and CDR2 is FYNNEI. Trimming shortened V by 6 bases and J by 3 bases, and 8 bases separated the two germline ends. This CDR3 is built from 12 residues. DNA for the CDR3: TGTGCCAGCAGCTTATATGACACTGAAGCTTTCTTT. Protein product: CASSLYDTEAFF. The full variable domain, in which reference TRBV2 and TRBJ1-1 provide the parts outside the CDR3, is EPEVTQTPSHQVTQMGQEVILRCVPISNHLYFYWYRQILGQKVEFLVSFYNNEISEKSEIFDDQFSVERPDGSNFTLKIRSTKLEDSAMYFCASSLYDTEAFFGQGTRLTVV.

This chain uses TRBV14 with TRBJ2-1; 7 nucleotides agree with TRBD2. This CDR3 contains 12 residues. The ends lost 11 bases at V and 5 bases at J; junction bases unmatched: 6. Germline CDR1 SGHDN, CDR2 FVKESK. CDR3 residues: CAGSRGNNEQFF. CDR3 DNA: TGTGCCGGCTCGCGGGGGAACAATGAGCAGTTCTTC.

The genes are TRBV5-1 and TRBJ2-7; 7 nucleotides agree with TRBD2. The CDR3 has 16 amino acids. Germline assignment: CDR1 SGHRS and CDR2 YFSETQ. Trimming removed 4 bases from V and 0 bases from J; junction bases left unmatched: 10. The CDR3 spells CASSPDLAEISYEQYF. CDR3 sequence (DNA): TGCGCCAGCAGCCCCGATCTAGCGGAGATCTCCTACGAGCAGTACTTC. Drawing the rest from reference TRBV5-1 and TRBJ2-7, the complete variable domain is KAGVTQTPRYLIKTRGQQVTLSCSPISGHRSVSWYQQTPGQGLQFLFEYFSETQRNKGNFPGRFSGRQFSNSRSEMNVSTLELGDSALYLCASSPDLAEISYEQYFGPGTRLTVT.

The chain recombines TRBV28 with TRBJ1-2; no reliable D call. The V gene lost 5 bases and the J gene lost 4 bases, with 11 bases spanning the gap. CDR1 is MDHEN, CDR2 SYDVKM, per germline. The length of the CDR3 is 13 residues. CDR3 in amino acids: CASSLPGTYGYTF. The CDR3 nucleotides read TGTGCCAGCAGTCTCCCGGGAACCTATGGCTACACCTTC.

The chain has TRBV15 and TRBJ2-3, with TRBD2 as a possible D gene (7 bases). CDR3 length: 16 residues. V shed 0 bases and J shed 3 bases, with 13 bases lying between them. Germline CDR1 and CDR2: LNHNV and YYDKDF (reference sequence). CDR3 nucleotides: TGTGCCACCAGCAGAGAGGGGGGGGGCCGGACAGATACGCAGTATTTT. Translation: CATSREGGGRTDTQYF.

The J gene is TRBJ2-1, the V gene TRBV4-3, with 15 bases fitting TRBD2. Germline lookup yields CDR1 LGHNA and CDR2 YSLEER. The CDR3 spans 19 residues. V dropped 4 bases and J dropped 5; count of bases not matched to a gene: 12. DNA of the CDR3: TGCGCCAGCAGCCGCGGACTAGCGGGGGGGTTTAGTGGAAACAATGAGCAGTTCTTC. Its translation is CASSRGLAGGFSGNNEQFF.

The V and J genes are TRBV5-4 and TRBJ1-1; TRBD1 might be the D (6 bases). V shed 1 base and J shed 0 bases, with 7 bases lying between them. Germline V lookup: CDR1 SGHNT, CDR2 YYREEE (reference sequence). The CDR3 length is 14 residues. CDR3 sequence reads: CASSLTGLNTEAFF. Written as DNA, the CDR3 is TGTGCCAGCAGCTTGACAGGGCTGAACACTGAAGCTTTCTTT.

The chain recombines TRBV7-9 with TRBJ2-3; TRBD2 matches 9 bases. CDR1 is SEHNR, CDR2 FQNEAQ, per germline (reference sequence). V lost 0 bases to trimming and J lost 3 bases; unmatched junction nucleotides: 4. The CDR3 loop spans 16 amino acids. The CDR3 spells CASSLAISGGTDTQYF. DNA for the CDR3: TGTGCCAGCAGCTTAGCGATTAGCGGGGGTACAGATACGCAGTATTTT.

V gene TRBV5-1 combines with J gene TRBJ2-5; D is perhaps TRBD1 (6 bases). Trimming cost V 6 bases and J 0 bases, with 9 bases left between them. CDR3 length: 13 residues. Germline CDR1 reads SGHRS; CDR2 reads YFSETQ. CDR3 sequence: CASMDSDQETQYF. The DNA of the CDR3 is TGCGCCAGCATGGACAGCGACCAAGAGACCCAGTACTTC. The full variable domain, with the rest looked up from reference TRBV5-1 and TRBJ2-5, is KAGVTQTPRYLIKTRGQQVTLSCSPISGHRSVSWYQQTPGQGLQFLFEYFSETQRNKGNFPGRFSGRQFSNSRSEMNVSTLELGDSALYLCASMDSDQETQYFGPGTRLLVL.

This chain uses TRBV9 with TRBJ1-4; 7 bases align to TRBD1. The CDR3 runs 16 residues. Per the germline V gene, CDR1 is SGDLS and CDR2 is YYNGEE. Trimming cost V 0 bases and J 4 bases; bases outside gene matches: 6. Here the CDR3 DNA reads TGTGCCAGCAGCGTAGCTGGGGGGACAGATAATGAAAAACTGTTTTTT. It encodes CASSVAGGTDNEKLFF. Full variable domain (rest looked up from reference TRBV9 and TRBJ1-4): DSGVTQTPKHLITATGQRVTLRCSPRSGDLSVYWYQQSLDQGLQFLIQYYNGEERAKGNILERFSAQQFPDLHSELNLSSLELGDSALYFCASSVAGGTDNEKLFFGSGTQLSVL.

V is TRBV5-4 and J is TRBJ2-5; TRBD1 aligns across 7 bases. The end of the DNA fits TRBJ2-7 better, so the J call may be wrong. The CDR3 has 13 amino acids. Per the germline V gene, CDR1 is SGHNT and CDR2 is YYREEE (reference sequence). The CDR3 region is CASSLDRGYEQYF. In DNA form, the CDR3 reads TGTGCCAGCAGCTTGGACAGGGGCTACGAGCAGTACTTC.

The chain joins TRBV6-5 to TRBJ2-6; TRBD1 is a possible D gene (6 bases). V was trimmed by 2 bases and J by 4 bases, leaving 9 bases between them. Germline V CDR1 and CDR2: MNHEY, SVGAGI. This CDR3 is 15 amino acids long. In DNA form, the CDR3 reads TGTGCCAGCAGTTACCAGGGGAGCGGGGCCAACGTCCTGACTTTC. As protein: CASSYQGSGANVLTF.

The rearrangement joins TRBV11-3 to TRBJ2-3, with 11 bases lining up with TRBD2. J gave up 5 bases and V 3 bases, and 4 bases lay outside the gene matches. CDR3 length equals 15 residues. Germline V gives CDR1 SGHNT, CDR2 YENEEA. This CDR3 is CASSLTSGALDTQYF. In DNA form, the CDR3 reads TGTGCCAGCAGCTTGACTAGCGGGGCCTTAGATACGCAGTATTTT.

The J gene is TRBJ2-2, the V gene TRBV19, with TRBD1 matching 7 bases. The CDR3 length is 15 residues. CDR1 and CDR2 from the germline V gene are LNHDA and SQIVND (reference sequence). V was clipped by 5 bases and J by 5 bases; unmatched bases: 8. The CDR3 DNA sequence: TGTGCCAGTAGTGCTCCGGGACAGAAAACCGGGGAGCTGTTTTTT. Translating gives CASSAPGQKTGELFF.